This T cell receptor (beta chain) was profiled in a study of blood T cell repertoires in COVID-19. The assay was immunoSEQ multiplex PCR, and TCRdb's table has in-frame clones only and misses some. The sample lists approximately 350,000 clones; approximately 89% were seen once. V lost 6 bases to trimming and J lost 3 bases, with 8 bases between them. The CDR3 runs to 12 residues. Looked up from germline, CDR1 is MNHEY and CDR2 is SVGAGI. This sequence joins TRBV6-5 and TRBJ1-1; tentatively, D is TRBD1 (6 bases). Sequencing was done on a sample of peripheral blood. This sequence was found in a woman between 18 and 29 years old who had recovered from COVID-19. CDR3 in DNA: TGTGCCAGCAGCAGGGGTTACACTGAAGCTTTCTTT. It is translated as CASSRGYTEAFF.